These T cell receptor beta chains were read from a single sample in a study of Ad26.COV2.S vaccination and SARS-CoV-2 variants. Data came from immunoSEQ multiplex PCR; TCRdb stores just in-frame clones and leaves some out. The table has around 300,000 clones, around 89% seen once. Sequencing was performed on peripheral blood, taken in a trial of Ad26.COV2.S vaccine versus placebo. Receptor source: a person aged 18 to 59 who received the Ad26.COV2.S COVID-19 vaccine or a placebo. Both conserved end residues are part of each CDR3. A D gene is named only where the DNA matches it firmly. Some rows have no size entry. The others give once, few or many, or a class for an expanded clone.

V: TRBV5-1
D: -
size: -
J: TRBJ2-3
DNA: TGCGCCAGCAGCTTGGATCGGGTTCCAACAGATACGCAGTATTTT
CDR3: CASSLDRVPTDTQYF

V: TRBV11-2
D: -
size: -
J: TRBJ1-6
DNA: TGTGCCAGCAGCTTAGATCAGGGTCCGTCCCTCCACTTT
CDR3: CASSLDQGPSLHF

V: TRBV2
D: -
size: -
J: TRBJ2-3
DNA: TGTGCCAGCAGTCGTTTCGGGGGCCCAGATACGCAGTATTTT
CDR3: CASSRFGGPDTQYF

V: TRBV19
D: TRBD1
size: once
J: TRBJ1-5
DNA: TGTGCCAGTAGACAGGGGGCTGGCAATCAGCCCCAGCATTTT
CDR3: CASRQGAGNQPQHF

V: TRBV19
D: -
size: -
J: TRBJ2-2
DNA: TGTGCCAGTCTTCAGAACACCGGGGAGCTGTTTTTT
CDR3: CASLQNTGELFF

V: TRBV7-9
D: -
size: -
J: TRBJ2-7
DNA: TGTGCCAGCAGCTTAGACAGCGGTTCTTACGAGCAGTACTTC
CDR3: CASSLDSGSYEQYF

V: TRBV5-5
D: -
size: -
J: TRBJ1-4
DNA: TGTGCCAGCAGCTTGGAGGGGATCACTAATGAAAAACTGTTTTTT
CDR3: CASSLEGITNEKLFF

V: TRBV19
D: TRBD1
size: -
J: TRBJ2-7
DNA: TGTGCCAGTAGTCACCGGGACAGACCCTACGAGCAGTACTTC
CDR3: CASSHRDRPYEQYF

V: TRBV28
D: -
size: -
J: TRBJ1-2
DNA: TGTGCCAGCAGTTTAGGGGGCTATGGCTACACCTTC
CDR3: CASSLGGYGYTF

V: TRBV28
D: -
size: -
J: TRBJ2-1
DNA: TGTGCCAGCAGTTCCCAGGGGAATGAGCAGTTCTTC
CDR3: CASSSQGNEQFF

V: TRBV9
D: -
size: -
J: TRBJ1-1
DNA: TGTGCCAGCAGCTTCCTGACAGAGAACACTGAAGCTTTCTTT
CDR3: CASSFLTENTEAFF

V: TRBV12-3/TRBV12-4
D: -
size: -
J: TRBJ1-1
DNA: TGTGCCAGCAGTCACTCCGGTCCGCGAGAAGCTTTCTTT
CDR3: CASSHSGPREAFF

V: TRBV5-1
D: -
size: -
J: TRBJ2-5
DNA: TGCGCCAGCAGCTTGGAGGAGGGGCCCGGGACCCAGTACTTC
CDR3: CASSLEEGPGTQYF

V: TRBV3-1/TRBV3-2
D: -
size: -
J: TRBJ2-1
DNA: TGTGCCAGCAGCCAAGATGGGCTAGTGAGGAGCTCCTACAATGAGCAGTTCTTC
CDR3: CASSQDGLVRSSYNEQFF

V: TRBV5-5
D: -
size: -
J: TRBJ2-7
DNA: TGTGCCAGCAGCTTGGTTCCCTACGAGCAGTACTTC
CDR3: CASSLVPYEQYF

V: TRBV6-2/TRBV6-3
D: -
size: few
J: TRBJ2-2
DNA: TGTGCCAGCAGTTATAACAGACAAACAAACACCGGGGAGCTGTTTTTT
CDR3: CASSYNRQTNTGELFF

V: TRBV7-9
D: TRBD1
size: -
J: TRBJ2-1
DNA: TGTGCCAGCAGCTTAGCCCTTCACCGGGACAGGTTCGATGAGCAGTTCTTC
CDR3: CASSLALHRDRFDEQFF

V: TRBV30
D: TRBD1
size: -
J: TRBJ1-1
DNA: TGTGCCTGGAGTGTGCCCGGGACAGAGAACACTGAAGCTTTCTTT
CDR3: CAWSVPGTENTEAFF

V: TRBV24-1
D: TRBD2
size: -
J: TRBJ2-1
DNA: TGTGCCACCAGTGATGACGGGACTAGGATTTTCCCCTACAATGAGCAGTTCTTC
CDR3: CATSDDGTRIFPYNEQFF

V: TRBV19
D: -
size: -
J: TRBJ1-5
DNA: TGTGCCAGTAGTATCGGCGGGAGGGCTCAGCCCCAGCATTTT
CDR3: CASSIGGRAQPQHF